A selection of T cell receptor beta chains follows, all from one sample in a study of beta chain features in type 1 diabetes. The table came from immunoSEQ multiplex PCR; TCRdb's copy has only in-frame clones and leaves some out. The table lists about 620,000 clones, around 15% of them singletons. Input material: naive CD4+ T cells from blood. These receptors all stem from a young man in good health. Each CDR3 is given with its conserved first and last residue. A D gene is named only where the DNA matches it firmly. The listing skips clone size in some rows; elsewhere it reads once, few, many or a size class.

d_gene: TRBD1
abundance: -
len: 15
j_gene: TRBJ2-2
v_gene: TRBV19
CDR3aa: CASKADRGHAGELFF
CDR3nt: TGTGCCAGCAAGGCTGACAGGGGGCACGCCGGGGAGCTGTTTTTT

d_gene: -
abundance: few
len: 15
j_gene: TRBJ2-4
v_gene: TRBV9
CDR3aa: CASSVRDDSWDIQYF
CDR3nt: TGTGCCAGCAGCGTACGAGACGACAGTTGGGACATTCAGTACTTC

d_gene: -
abundance: few
len: 15
j_gene: TRBJ2-3
v_gene: TRBV6-6
CDR3aa: CANPTQGRRTDTQYF
CDR3nt: TGTGCCAATCCGACCCAGGGCAGGCGAACAGATACGCAGTATTTT

d_gene: -
abundance: few
len: 11
j_gene: TRBJ1-1
v_gene: TRBV20-1
CDR3aa: CSALPFSGAFF
CDR3nt: TGCAGTGCCCTACCTTTTTCCGGGGCTTTCTTT

d_gene: -
abundance: -
len: 15
j_gene: TRBJ1-1
v_gene: TRBV9
CDR3aa: CASSVDVSSDTEAFF
CDR3nt: TGTGCCAGCAGCGTAGACGTAAGCTCGGACACTGAAGCTTTCTTT

d_gene: TRBD1
abundance: few
len: 15
j_gene: TRBJ1-1
v_gene: TRBV19
CDR3aa: CASSMGQGWNTEAFF
CDR3nt: TGTGCCAGTAGTATGGGACAGGGATGGAACACTGAAGCTTTCTTT

d_gene: -
abundance: -
len: 13
j_gene: TRBJ2-4
v_gene: TRBV7-3
CDR3aa: CASSLERDSIQYF
CDR3nt: TGTGCCAGCAGCTTAGAGCGGGACAGTATTCAGTACTTC

d_gene: -
abundance: -
len: 15
j_gene: TRBJ2-3
v_gene: TRBV9
CDR3aa: CASRSGPNNGDTQYF
CDR3nt: TGTGCCAGCAGGTCGGGACCAAATAACGGGGATACGCAGTATTTT

d_gene: -
abundance: few
len: 15
j_gene: TRBJ2-7
v_gene: TRBV28
CDR3aa: CASSSRQGLSYEQYF
CDR3nt: TGTGCCAGCAGTTCACGTCAGGGGCTCTCCTACGAGCAGTACTTC

d_gene: TRBD1
abundance: -
len: 16
j_gene: TRBJ1-2
v_gene: TRBV12-5
CDR3aa: CASGLAQDRGLYGYTF
CDR3nt: TGTGCTAGTGGTTTGGCCCAGGACAGGGGGCTGTATGGCTACACCTTC

d_gene: -
abundance: few
len: 14
j_gene: TRBJ1-4
v_gene: TRBV5-1
CDR3aa: CASSFGGQMKELFF
CDR3nt: TGCGCCAGCAGCTTCGGGGGCCAAATGAAGGAACTGTTTTTT

d_gene: -
abundance: -
len: 13
j_gene: TRBJ1-1
v_gene: TRBV18
CDR3aa: CASSPFGVTEAFF
CDR3nt: TGTGCCAGCTCACCGTTTGGGGTCACTGAAGCTTTCTTT

d_gene: -
abundance: -
len: 13
j_gene: TRBJ1-1
v_gene: TRBV7-9
CDR3aa: CASRLTGNTEAFF
CDR3nt: TGTGCCAGCAGGTTGACAGGGAACACTGAAGCTTTCTTT

d_gene: TRBD1
abundance: few
len: 14
j_gene: TRBJ1-5
v_gene: TRBV9
CDR3aa: CASSRWTGNQPQHF
CDR3nt: TGTGCCAGCAGCCGCTGGACAGGTAATCAGCCCCAGCATTTT

d_gene: -
abundance: -
len: 13
j_gene: TRBJ2-3
v_gene: TRBV7-2
CDR3aa: CASSFKSGDTQYF
CDR3nt: TGTGCCAGCAGCTTTAAAAGTGGAGATACGCAGTATTTT

d_gene: TRBD1
abundance: -
len: 14
j_gene: TRBJ1-1
v_gene: TRBV7-3
CDR3aa: CASSLTGTGAEAFF
CDR3nt: TGTGCCAGCAGCTTAACCGGCACAGGGGCTGAAGCTTTCTTT

d_gene: -
abundance: -
len: 15
j_gene: TRBJ1-5
v_gene: TRBV4-3
CDR3aa: CASSQGRGTNQPQHF
CDR3nt: TGCGCCAGCAGCCAAGGCAGGGGAACAAATCAGCCCCAGCATTTT

d_gene: -
abundance: few
len: 15
j_gene: TRBJ1-5
v_gene: TRBV11-2
CDR3aa: CASSRRSGAGQPQHF
CDR3nt: TGTGCCAGCAGCCGACGGTCTGGGGCGGGTCAGCCCCAGCATTTT

d_gene: -
abundance: few
len: 11
j_gene: TRBJ2-7
v_gene: TRBV20-1
CDR3aa: CSARDQGRQYF
CDR3nt: TGCAGTGCTAGAGATCAGGGAAGGCAGTACTTC

d_gene: -
abundance: few
len: 13
j_gene: TRBJ1-4
v_gene: TRBV7-9
CDR3aa: CATPGPSNEKLFF
CDR3nt: TGTGCCACCCCAGGGCCCTCTAATGAAAAACTGTTTTTT

d_gene: TRBD2
abundance: few
len: 16
j_gene: TRBJ2-3
v_gene: TRBV4-3
CDR3aa: CASSQGWEGRTDTQYF
CDR3nt: TGCGCCAGCAGCCAAGGGTGGGAGGGCCGCACAGATACGCAGTATTTT

d_gene: TRBD1
abundance: few
len: 13
j_gene: TRBJ1-2
v_gene: TRBV9
CDR3aa: CASSSTGGFGYTF
CDR3nt: TGTGCCAGCAGCTCGACAGGGGGCTTTGGCTACACCTTC

d_gene: -
abundance: -
len: 14
j_gene: TRBJ1-4
v_gene: TRBV28
CDR3aa: CASSPGQRREKLFF
CDR3nt: TGTGCCAGCAGTCCCGGACAGAGGAGGGAAAAACTGTTTTTT

d_gene: TRBD1
abundance: few
len: 13
j_gene: TRBJ2-7
v_gene: TRBV5-1
CDR3aa: CASSIGQEYEQYF
CDR3nt: TGCGCCAGCAGCATAGGACAGGAGTACGAGCAGTACTTC

d_gene: -
abundance: once
len: 13
j_gene: TRBJ1-5
v_gene: TRBV4-3
CDR3aa: CASSAQKEQPQHF
CDR3nt: TGCGCCAGCAGCGCCCAGAAGGAGCAGCCCCAGCATTTT

d_gene: TRBD1
abundance: -
len: 13
j_gene: TRBJ1-2
v_gene: TRBV6-6
CDR3aa: CASIGTVNYGYTF
CDR3nt: TGTGCCAGCATTGGGACAGTGAACTATGGCTACACCTTC

d_gene: TRBD1
abundance: few
len: 16
j_gene: TRBJ1-5
v_gene: TRBV28
CDR3aa: CASRRSRDRGNQPQHF
CDR3nt: TGTGCCAGCAGACGATCCCGGGACAGGGGTAATCAGCCCCAGCATTTT

d_gene: -
abundance: -
len: 14
j_gene: TRBJ2-5
v_gene: TRBV9
CDR3aa: CASSVADLPETQYF
CDR3nt: TGTGCCAGCAGCGTAGCAGATCTCCCAGAGACCCAGTACTTC

d_gene: -
abundance: -
len: 13
j_gene: TRBJ1-2
v_gene: TRBV5-6
CDR3aa: CASSFQGNYGYTF
CDR3nt: TGTGCCAGCAGCTTTCAGGGTAACTATGGCTACACCTTC